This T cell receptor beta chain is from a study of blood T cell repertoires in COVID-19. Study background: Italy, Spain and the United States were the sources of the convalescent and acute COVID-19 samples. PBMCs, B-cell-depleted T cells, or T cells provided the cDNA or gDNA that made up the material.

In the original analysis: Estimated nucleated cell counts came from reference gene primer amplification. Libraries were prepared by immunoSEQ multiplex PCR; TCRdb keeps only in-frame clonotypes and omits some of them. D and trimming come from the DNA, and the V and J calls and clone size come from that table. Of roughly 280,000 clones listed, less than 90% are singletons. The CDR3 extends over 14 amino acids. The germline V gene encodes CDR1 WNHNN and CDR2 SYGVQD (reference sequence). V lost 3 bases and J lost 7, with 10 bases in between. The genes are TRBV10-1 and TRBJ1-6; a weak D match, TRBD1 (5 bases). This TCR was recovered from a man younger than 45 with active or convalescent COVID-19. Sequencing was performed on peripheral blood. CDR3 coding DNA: TGCGCCAGCAGTGATGTGGGGCGAAATTCACCCCTCCACTTT. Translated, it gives CASSDVGRNSPLHF.